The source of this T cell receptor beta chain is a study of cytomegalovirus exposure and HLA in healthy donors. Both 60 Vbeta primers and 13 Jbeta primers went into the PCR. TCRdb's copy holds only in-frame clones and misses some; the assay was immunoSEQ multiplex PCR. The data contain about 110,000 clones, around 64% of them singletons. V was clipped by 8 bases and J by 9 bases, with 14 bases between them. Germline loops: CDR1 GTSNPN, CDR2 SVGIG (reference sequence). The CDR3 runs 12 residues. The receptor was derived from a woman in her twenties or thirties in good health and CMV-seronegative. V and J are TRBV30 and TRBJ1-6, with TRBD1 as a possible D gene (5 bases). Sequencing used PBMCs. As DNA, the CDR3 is TGTGCCGGCCAGGGTACGGCTTCACCCCTCCACTTT. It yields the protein CAGQGTASPLHF.